Presented here are 2 T cell receptor beta chains from one specimen sequenced in a study of memory CD4+ T cells and cytomegalovirus serostatus. The data were produced by immunoSEQ multiplex PCR, yet TCRdb's version contains in-frame clones alone and is incomplete. Of around 60,000 clones listed, approximately 78% are singletons. Single viable CD3+CD4+CD8-CD45RO+ cells were sorted as the memory CD4+ T cells. The sequencing sample was made of memory CD4+ T cells from blood. These receptors originate from an adult in good health and CMV-seronegative.

This CDR3 is CASSQGLLGNEQFF. The CDR3, as DNA: TGCGCCAGCAGCCAGGGACTACTAGGAAATGAGCAGTTCTTC. The chain has TRBV4-1 and TRBJ2-1, with 7 bases matching TRBD2. Germline V gene lookup returns CDR1 MGHRA and CDR2 YSYEKL. V dropped 3 bases and J dropped 7; count of bases not matched to a gene: 6. The CDR3 sequence is 14 residues long.

The gene calls are TRBV6-1 and TRBJ1-2, with D possibly TRBD1 on 5 matching bases. The CDR3 totals 13 residues. Germline CDR1 is MNHNS and CDR2 is SASEGT. Trimming pared 3 bases from V and 1 base from J, leaving 6 bases between. Here the CDR3 reads CASSDQGNYGYTF. For the CDR3, the DNA is TGTGCCAGCAGTGATCAGGGTAACTATGGCTACACCTTC.